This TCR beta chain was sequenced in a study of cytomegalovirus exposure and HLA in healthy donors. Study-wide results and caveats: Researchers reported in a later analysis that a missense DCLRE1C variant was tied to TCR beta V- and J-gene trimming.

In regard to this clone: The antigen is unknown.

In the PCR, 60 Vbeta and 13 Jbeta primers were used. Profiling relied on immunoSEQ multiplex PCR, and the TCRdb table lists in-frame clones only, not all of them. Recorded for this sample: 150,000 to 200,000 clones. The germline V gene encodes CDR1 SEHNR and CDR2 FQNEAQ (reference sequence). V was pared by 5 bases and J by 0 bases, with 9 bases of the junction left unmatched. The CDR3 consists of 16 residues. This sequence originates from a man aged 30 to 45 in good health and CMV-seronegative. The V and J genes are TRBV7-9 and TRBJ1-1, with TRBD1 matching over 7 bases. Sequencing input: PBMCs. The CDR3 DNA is TGTGCCAGCAGCGCCCGGGACAGAGGGATGAACACTGAAGCTTTCTTT. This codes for CASSARDRGMNTEAFF.